The 8 T cell receptor beta chains listed next were all sequenced from one sample in a study of T cell responses to AZD1222 COVID-19 vaccine (dated by TCRdb to the early 2020s). The time point label corresponds to: about 28 days (+/-7) after the second vaccine dose. Libraries were made using the immunoSEQ multiplex PCR assay. The source is immuneACCESS, and TCRdb retained only in-frame sequences with V and J called. Part of the clones is not carried over; for the studies checked, unresolved V genes explain less than half of this, and the remainder is unexplained. The sample includes approximately 150,000 clones, with roughly nine tenths observed a single time. The top ten constitute about 4.1% of the sample. This specimen consisted of peripheral blood, obtained 28 days after the second AZD1222 dose. The receptors derive from an adult who received the AZD1222 COVID-19 vaccine.

The chain carries TRBV19 and TRBJ1-5; no definite D call. The CDR3 extends over 13 amino acids. V gave up 5 bases and J gave up 1 base, with 6 bases separating them. Germline V gene sequence: CDR1 LNHDA, CDR2 SQIVND (reference sequence). CDR3 nucleotides: TGTGCCAGTAGTGCGGAAAGCAATCAGCCCCAGCATTTT. It encodes CASSAESNQPQHF.

The chain joins TRBV3-1 (or the pseudogene TRBV3-2) to TRBJ1-3; tentatively, D is TRBD1 (5 bases). The germline V gene has CDR1 LGHDT and CDR2 YNNKEL (reference sequence). The CDR3 spans 17 residues. V lost 0 bases and J 1 base, leaving 13 bases between the germline ends. In DNA form, the CDR3 reads TGTGCCAGCAGCCAAGATAGAATGGGGGTATCTGGAAACACCATATATTTT. The encoded protein is CASSQDRMGVSGNTIYF.

V gene TRBV15 combines with J gene TRBJ2-2; tentatively, D is TRBD1 (6 bases). V gave up 2 bases and J gave up 0 bases, with 10 bases separating them. The CDR3 covers 16 residues. CDR1 and CDR2 (germline): LNHNV, YYDKDF (reference sequence). The CDR3 bases are TGTGCCACCAGCAGAAAGGGACAATCGAACACCGGGGAGCTGTTTTTT. It translates to CATSRKGQSNTGELFF.

The rearrangement joins TRBV6-5 to TRBJ2-1; possibly TRBD1 for D (7 bases). The CDR3 is 13 residues long. Trimming removed 7 bases at V and 6 bases at J, with 13 bases between. Per the germline V gene, CDR1 is MNHEY and CDR2 is SVGAGI. The CDR3 here is CASTEGAANEQFF. As DNA, the CDR3 is TGTGCCAGCACGGAGGGGGCCGCCAATGAGCAGTTCTTC.

The rearrangement uses TRBV6-5 and TRBJ2-7; D tentatively reads TRBD1 or TRBD2 (5 bases each). Germline-derived CDR1 and CDR2 are MNHEY and SVGAGI. The CDR3 loop spans 12 amino acids. Between the trimmed V and J ends, which lost 7 bases and 2 bases, there was a span of 9 bases. As DNA, the CDR3 is TGTGCCAGCAAACGGGGCACCTACGAGCAGTACTTC. Its translation is CASKRGTYEQYF.

J is TRBJ2-3 and V is TRBV7-2, with D uncertain. The germline V gene has CDR1 SGHTA and CDR2 FQGNSA. The V and J ends lost 2 bases and 5 bases respectively, with 5 bases between them. The CDR3 length is 12 residues. CDR3 sequence reads: CASSLPGDTQYF. In DNA, the CDR3 is TGTGCCAGCAGCTTACCGGGAGATACGCAGTATTTT.

The V gene is TRBV24-1, the J gene TRBJ2-1; 9 nucleotides agree with TRBD1. The germline V gene encodes CDR1 KGHDR and CDR2 SFDVKD. The CDR3 totals 15 residues. Trimming removed 3 bases from V and 10 bases from J; junction bases left unmatched: 9. The CDR3 DNA is TGTGCCACCAGTGATACCGGGACAGGGAGGGGGGAGCAGTTCTTC. Translated: CATSDTGTGRGEQFF.

This chain links TRBV7-6 with TRBJ1-1; 9 bases agree with TRBD1. This CDR3 is 17 amino acids long. Germline trimming cut 1 base from V and 5 bases from J; bases unmatched to any gene: 11. The germline V gene encodes CDR1 SGHVS and CDR2 FNYEAQ. The CDR3 reads CASSLDRGPSSGTEAFF. The CDR3 nucleotides are TGTGCCAGCAGCTTAGACAGGGGGCCTTCCTCTGGAACTGAAGCTTTCTTT.